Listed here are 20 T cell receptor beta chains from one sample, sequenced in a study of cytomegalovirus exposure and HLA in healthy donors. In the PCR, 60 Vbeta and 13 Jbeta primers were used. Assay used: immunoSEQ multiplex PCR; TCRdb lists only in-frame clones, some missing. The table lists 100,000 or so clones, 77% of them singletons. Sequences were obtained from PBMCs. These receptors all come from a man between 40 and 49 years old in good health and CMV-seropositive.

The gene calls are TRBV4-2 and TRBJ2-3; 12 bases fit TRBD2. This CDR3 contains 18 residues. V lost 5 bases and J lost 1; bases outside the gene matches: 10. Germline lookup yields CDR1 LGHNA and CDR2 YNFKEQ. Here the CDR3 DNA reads TGTGCCAGCAGCGGGGGCGCTAGCGGGGGGGAGGGCACAGATACGCAGTATTTT. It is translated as CASSGGASGGEGTDTQYF.

The CDR3 is CASSQDQAYSGNTIYF. In nucleotides, the CDR3 is TGTGCCAGCAGCCAAGATCAGGCCTACTCTGGAAACACCATATATTTT. The genes are TRBV4-2 and TRBJ1-3; D is unresolved. Trimming removed 0 bases at V and 0 bases at J, with 9 bases between. The CDR3 runs 16 residues. In germline, CDR1 is LGHNA, CDR2 YNFKEQ.

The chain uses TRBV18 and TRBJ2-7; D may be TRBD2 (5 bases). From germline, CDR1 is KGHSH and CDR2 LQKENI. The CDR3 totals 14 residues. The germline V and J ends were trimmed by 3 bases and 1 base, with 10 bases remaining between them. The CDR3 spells CASSPTEGSYEQYF. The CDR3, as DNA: TGTGCCAGCTCACCGACCGAGGGATCCTACGAGCAGTACTTC.

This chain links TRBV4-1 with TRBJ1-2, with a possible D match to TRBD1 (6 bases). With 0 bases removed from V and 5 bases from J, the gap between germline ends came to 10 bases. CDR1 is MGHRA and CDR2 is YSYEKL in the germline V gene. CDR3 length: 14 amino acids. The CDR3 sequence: CASSQEDSSYGYTF. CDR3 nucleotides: TGCGCCAGCAGCCAAGAGGACAGCTCGTATGGCTACACCTTC.

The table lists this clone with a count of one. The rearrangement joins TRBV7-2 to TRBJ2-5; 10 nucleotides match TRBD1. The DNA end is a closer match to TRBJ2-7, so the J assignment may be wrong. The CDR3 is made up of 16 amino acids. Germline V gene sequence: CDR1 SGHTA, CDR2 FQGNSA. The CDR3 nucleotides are TGTGCCAGCAGCCCGAGTAAAGGACAGGGGGAGCTCGAGCAGTACTTC. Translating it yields CASSPSKGQGELEQYF.

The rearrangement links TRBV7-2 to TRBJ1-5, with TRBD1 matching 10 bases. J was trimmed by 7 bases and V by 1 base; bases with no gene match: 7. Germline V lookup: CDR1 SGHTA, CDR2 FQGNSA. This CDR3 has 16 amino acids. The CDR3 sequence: CASSLGGTGERQPQHF. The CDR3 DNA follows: TGTGCCAGCAGCTTAGGTGGGACAGGGGAGCGACAGCCCCAGCATTTT.

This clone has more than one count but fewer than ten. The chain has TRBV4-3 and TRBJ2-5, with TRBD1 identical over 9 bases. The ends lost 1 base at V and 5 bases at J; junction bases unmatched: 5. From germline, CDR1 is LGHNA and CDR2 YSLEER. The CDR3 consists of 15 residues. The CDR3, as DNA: TGCGCCAGCAGCCAAGTTGGGGACAGGGCGGAGACCCAGTACTTC. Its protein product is CASSQVGDRAETQYF.

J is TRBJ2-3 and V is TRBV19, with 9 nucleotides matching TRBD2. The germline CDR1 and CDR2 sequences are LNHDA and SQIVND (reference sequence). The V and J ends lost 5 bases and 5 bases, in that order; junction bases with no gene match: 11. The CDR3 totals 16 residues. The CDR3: CASSSWGSGGQDTQYF. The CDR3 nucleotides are TGTGCCAGTAGTTCTTGGGGTAGCGGGGGACAAGATACGCAGTATTTT. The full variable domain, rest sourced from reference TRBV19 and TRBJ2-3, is DGGITQSPKYLFRKEGQNVTLSCEQNLNHDAMYWYRQDPGQGLRLIYYSQIVNDFQKGDIAEGYSVSREKKESFPLTVTSAQKNPTAFYLCASSSWGSGGQDTQYFGPGTRLTVL.

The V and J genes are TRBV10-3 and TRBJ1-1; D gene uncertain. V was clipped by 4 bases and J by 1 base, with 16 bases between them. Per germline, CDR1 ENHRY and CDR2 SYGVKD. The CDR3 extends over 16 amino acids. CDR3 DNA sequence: TGTGCCATCAGTGTATCCCCCCCCCGCGGGAACACTGAAGCTTTCTTT. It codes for CAISVSPPRGNTEAFF.

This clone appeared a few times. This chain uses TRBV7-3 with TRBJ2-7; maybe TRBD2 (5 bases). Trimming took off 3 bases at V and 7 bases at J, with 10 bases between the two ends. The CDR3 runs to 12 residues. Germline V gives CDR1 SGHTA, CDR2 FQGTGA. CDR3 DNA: TGTGCCAGCAGCTTTGGCTCGGGAGAGCAGTACTTC. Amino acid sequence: CASSFGSGEQYF.

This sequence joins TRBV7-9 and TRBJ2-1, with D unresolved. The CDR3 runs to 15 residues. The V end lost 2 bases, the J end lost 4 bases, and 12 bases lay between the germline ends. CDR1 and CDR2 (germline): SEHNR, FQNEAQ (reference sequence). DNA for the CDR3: TGTGCCAGCAGCTTAACAGAAAAGATATACAATGAGCAGTTCTTC. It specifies CASSLTEKIYNEQFF.

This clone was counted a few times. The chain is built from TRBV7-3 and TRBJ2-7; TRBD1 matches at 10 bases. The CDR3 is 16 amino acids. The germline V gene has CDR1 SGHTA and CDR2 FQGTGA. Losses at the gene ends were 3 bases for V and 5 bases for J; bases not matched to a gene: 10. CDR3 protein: CASSFLPGQGFNEQYF. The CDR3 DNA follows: TGTGCCAGCAGCTTTCTACCGGGACAGGGGTTCAACGAGCAGTACTTC.

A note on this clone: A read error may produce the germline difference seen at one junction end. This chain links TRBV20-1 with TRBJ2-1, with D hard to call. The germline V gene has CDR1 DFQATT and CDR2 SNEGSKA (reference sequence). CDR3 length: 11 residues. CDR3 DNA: TGCAGTGCTAGAAGTCACAATGGGCAGTTCTTC. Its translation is CSARSHNGQFF.

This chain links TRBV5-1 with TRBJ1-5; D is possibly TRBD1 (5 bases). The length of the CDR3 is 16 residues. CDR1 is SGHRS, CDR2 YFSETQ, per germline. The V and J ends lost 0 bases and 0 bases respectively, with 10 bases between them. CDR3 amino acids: CASSLGTGNSNQPQHF. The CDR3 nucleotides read TGCGCCAGCAGCTTGGGAACAGGAAATAGCAATCAGCCCCAGCATTTT.

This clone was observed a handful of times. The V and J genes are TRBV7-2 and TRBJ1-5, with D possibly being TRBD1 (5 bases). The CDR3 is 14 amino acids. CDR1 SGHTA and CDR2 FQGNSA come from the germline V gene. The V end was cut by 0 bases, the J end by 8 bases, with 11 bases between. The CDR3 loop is CASSLAVGGEPQHF. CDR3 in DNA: TGTGCCAGCAGCTTAGCTGTCGGAGGGGAGCCCCAGCATTTT.

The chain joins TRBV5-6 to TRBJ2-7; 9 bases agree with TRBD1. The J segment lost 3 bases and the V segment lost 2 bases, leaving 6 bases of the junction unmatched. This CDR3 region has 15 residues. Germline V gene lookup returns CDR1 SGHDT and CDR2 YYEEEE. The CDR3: CASSFGTGLSYEQYF. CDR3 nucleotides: TGTGCCAGCAGCTTTGGGACAGGGCTTAGCTACGAGCAGTACTTC. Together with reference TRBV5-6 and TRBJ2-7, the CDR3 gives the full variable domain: DAGVTQSPTHLIKTRGQQVTLRCSPKSGHDTVSWYQQALGQGPQFIFQYYEEEERQRGNFPDRFSGHQFPNYSSELNVNALLLGDSALYLCASSFGTGLSYEQYFGPGTRLTVT.

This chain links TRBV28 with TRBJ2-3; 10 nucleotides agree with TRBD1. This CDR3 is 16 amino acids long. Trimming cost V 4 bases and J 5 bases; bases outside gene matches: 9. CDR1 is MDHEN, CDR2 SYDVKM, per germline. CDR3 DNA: TGTGCCAGCAGTTCCTTCGACAGGGGGCGGAAAGATACGCAGTATTTT. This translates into CASSSFDRGRKDTQYF.

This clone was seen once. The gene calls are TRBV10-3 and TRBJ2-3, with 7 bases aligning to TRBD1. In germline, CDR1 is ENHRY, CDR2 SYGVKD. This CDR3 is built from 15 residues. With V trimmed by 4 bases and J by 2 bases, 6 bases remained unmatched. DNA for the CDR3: TGTGCCATCAGTGGCAGGGGGTTAATCACAGATACGCAGTATTTT. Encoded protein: CAISGRGLITDTQYF.

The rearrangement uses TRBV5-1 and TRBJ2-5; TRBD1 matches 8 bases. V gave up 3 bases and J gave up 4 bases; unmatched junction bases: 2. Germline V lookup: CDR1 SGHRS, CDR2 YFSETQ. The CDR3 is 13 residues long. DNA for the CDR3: TGCGCCAGCAGCTCACAGGGGGGAGAGACCCAGTACTTC. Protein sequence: CASSSQGGETQYF.

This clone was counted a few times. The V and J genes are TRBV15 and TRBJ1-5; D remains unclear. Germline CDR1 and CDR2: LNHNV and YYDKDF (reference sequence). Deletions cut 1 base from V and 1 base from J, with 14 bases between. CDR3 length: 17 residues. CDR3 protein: CATSRAREWRSNQPQHF. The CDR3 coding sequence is TGTGCCACCAGCAGAGCTCGAGAGTGGCGGAGCAATCAGCCCCAGCATTTT. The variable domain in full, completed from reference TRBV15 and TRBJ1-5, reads DAMVIQNPRYQVTQFGKPVTLSCSQTLNHNVMYWYQQKSSQAPKLLFHYYDKDFNNEADTPDNFQSRRPNTSFCFLDIRSPGLGDTAMYLCATSRAREWRSNQPQHFGDGTRLSIL.